The sequence of this T cell receptor beta chain was determined in a study of cytomegalovirus exposure and HLA in healthy donors. Vbeta (60) and Jbeta (13) primers were used in the PCR. Profiled with immunoSEQ multiplex PCR; TCRdb holds only in-frame clones, not every one. This repertoire includes some 48,000 clones. On this clone itself: The antigen is not known.

Whole-study results and caveats: A later analysis found TCR association rates differed by HLA locus, highest for DRB1 and lowest for HLA-C. With further analysis later on, most CMV-associated TCR beta chains appeared HLA-restricted.

This CDR3 contains 18 residues. Trimming pared 0 bases from V and 2 bases from J, leaving 18 bases between. CDR1 SGHDN and CDR2 FVKESK come from the germline V gene. This clonotype was sampled from a male donor in good health and CMV-seropositive. The rearrangement uses TRBV14 and TRBJ2-3; possibly TRBD2 for D (6 bases). The specimen was PBMCs. The CDR3 DNA sequence: TGTGCCAGCAGCCAAGATTGGACTATCCGATCCCCCACAGATACGCAGTATTTT. This sequence encodes CASSQDWTIRSPTDTQYF. Full variable domain (remainder filled in from reference TRBV14 and TRBJ2-3): EAGVTQFPSHSVIEKGQTVTLRCDPISGHDNLYWYRRVMGKEIKFLLHFVKESKQDESGMPNNRFLAERTGGTYSTLKVQPAELEDSGVYFCASSQDWTIRSPTDTQYFGPGTRLTVL.